This record covers a single T cell receptor beta chain. Per the study methods: Estimation of nucleated cell counts relied on the amplification of reference gene primers. Sequencing was performed with immunoSEQ multiplex PCR; in TCRdb, only in-frame clones are kept and a portion is missing. Clone size and V and J calls were adopted from that table, with D and trimming inferred from the DNA. The sample lists about 81,000 clones, nearly 95% occurring once. V was pared by 3 bases and J by 16 bases, with 6 bases of the junction left unmatched. The CDR3 is made up of 12 amino acids. This entry comes from a study of blood T cell repertoires in COVID-19. Study at large: Donors in the United States, Italy and Spain gave samples during acute or convalescent COVID-19. Sources were T cells, B-cell-depleted T cells, or PBMCs; the material itself was cDNA or gDNA.

This sequence originates from a human donor with active COVID-19. The donor label of this sample is uncertain. This rearrangement joins TRBV12-3 or TRBV12-4 to TRBJ1-4; 9 bases map to TRBD1. Sequencing was performed on peripheral blood. The CDR3 region has the DNA TGTGCCAGCAGTTTCCGGACAGGGGAGGGGTTTTTT. Its protein is CASSFRTGEGFF.